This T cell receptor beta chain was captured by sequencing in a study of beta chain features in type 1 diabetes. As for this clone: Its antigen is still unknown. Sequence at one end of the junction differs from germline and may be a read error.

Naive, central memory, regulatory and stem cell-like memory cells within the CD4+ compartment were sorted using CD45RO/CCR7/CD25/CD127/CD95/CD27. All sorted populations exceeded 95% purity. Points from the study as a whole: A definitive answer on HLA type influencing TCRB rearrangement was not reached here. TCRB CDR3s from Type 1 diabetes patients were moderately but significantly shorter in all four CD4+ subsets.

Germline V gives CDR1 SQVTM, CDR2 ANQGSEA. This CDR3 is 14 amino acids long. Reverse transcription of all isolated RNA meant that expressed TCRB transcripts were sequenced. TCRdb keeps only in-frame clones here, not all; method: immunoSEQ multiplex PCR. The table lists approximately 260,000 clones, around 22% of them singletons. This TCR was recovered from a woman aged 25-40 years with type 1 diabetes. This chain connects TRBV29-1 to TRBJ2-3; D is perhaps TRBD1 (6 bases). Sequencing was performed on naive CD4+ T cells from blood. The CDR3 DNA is TGCAGCGTTGGCACGGACAGACTAAACCTAAAATCGGATTTT. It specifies CSVGTDRLNLKSDF.